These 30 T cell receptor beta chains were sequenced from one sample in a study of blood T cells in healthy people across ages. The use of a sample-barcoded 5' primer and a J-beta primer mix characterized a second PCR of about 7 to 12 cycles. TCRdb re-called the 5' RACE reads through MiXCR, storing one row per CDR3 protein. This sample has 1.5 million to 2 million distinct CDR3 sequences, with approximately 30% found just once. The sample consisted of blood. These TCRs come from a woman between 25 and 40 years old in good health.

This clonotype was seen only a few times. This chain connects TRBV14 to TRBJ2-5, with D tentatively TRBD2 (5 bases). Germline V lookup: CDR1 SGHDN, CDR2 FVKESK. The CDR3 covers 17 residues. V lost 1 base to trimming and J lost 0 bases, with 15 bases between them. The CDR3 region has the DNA TGTGCCAGCAGCCAAGCCCGGGGAGTCTTGTACCAAGAGACCCAGTACTTC. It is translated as CASSQARGVLYQETQYF.

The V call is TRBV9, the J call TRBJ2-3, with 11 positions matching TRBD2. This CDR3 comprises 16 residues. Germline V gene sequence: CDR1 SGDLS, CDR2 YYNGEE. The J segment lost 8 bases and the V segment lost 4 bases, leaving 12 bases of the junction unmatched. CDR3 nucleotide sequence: TGTGCCAGCAGCCTCCCGTCTAGCGGGGGGTCTGGTACGCAGTATTTT. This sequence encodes CASSLPSSGGSGTQYF.

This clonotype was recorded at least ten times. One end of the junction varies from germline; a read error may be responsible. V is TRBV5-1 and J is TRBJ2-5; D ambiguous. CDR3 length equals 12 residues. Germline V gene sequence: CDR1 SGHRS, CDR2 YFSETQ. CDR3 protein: CASSFPQETQYF. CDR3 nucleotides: TGTGCCAGCAGCTTTCCGCAAGAGACCCAGTACTTC.

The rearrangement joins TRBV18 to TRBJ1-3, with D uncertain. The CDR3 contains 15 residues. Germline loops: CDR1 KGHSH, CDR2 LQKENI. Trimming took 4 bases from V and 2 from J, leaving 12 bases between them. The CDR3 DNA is TGTGCCAGCTCACAGGGCGGGCACCCTGGAAACACCATATATTTT. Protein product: CASSQGGHPGNTIYF. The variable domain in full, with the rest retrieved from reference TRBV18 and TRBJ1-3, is NAGVMQNPRHLVRRRGQEARLRCSPMKGHSHVYWYRQLPEEGLKFMVYLQKENIIDESGMPKERFSAEFPKEGPSILRIQQVVRGDSAAYFCASSQGGHPGNTIYFGEGSWLTVV.

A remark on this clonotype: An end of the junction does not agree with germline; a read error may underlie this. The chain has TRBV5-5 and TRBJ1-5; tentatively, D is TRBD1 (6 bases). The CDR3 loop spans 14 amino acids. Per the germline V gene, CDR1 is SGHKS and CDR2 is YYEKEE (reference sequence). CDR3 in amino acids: CASGFGGTNQPQHF. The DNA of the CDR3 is TGTGCCAGCGGCTTCGGGGGGACAAATCAGCCCCAGCATTTT.

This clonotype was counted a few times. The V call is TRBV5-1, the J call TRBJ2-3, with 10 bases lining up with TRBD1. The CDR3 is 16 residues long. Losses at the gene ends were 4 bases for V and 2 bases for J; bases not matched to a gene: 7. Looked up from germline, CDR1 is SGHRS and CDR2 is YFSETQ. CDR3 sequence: CASSPGQGLVTDTQYF. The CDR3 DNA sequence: TGCGCCAGCAGCCCGGGACAGGGGCTTGTCACAGATACGCAGTATTTT. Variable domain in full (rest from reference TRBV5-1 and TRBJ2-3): KAGVTQTPRYLIKTRGQQVTLSCSPISGHRSVSWYQQTPGQGLQFLFEYFSETQRNKGNFPGRFSGRQFSNSRSEMNVSTLELGDSALYLCASSPGQGLVTDTQYFGPGTRLTVL.

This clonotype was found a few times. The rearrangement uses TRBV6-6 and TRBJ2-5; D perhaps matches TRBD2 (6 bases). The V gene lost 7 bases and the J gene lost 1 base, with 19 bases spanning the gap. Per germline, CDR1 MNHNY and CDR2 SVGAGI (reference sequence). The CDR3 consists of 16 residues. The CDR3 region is CASTGGTGYPQETQYF. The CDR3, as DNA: TGTGCCAGCACCGGAGGGACGGGGTATCCCCAAGAGACCCAGTACTTC.

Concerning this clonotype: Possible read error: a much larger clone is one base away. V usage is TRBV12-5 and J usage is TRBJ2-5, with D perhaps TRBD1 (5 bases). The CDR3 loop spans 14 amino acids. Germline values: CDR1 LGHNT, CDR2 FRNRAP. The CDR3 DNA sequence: TGTGCTAGTGCCCCCTTTCAGGGCGGAGAGGCCCAGTACTTC. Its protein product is CASAPFQGGEAQYF.

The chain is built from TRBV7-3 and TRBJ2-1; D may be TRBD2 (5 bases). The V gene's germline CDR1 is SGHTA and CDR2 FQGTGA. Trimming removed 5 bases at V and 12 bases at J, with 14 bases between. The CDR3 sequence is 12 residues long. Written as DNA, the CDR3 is TGTGCCAGCAGCCCCCGTGAGGGTCGGCAGTTCTTC. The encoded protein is CASSPREGRQFF.

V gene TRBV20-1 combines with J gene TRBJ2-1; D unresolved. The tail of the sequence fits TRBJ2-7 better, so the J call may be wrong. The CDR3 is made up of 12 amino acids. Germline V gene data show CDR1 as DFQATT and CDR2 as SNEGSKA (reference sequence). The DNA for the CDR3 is TGCAGTGCTAGTGTTGTCTACAATGAGCAGTACTTC. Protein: CSASVVYNEQYF.

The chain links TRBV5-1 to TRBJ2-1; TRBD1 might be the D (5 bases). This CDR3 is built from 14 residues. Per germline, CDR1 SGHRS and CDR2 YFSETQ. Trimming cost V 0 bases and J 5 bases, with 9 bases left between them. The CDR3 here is CASSLGGENNEQFF. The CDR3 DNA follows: TGCGCCAGCAGCTTGGGGGGCGAAAACAATGAGCAGTTCTTC.

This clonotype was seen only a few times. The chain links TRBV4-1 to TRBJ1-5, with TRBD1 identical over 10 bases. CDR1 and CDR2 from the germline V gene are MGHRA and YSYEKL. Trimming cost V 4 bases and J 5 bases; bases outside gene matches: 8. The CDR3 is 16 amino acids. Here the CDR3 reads CASSPTGTGAYQPQHF. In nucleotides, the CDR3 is TGCGCCAGCAGCCCAACAGGGACAGGGGCCTATCAGCCCCAGCATTTT.

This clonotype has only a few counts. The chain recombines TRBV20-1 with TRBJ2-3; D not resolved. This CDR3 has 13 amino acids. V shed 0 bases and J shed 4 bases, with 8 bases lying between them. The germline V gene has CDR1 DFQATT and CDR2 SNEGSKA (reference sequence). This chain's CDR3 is CSAREHPPDTQYF. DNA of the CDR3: TGCAGTGCTAGAGAGCATCCCCCAGATACGCAGTATTTT.

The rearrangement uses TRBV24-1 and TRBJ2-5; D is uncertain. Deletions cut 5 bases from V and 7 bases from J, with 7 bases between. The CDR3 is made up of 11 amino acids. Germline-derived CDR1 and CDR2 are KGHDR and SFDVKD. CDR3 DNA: TGTGCCACCAGTGCCCTAGGGACCCAGTACTTC. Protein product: CATSALGTQYF.

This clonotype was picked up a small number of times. As DNA, the CDR3 is TGCAGCGCTTCGCCCGCTAGTAACTATGGCTACACCTTC. This sequence encodes CSASPASNYGYTF. The chain carries TRBV20-1 and TRBJ1-2; D not resolved. Germline V CDR1 and CDR2: DFQATT, SNEGSKA (reference sequence). The CDR3 is made up of 13 amino acids.

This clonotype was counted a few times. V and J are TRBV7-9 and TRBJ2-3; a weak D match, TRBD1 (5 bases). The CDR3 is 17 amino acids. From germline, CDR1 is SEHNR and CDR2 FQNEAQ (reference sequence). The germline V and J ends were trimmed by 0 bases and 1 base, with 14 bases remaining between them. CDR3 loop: CASSLASQGPRTDTQYF. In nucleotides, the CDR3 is TGTGCCAGCAGCTTAGCGTCGCAGGGCCCACGCACAGATACGCAGTATTTT.

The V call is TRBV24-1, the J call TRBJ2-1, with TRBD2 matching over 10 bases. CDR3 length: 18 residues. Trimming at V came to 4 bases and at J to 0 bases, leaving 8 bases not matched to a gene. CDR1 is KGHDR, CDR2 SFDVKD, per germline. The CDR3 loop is CATSDRLLAGPSYNEQFF. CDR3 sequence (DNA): TGTGCCACCAGTGACAGACTACTAGCGGGGCCCTCCTACAATGAGCAGTTCTTC.

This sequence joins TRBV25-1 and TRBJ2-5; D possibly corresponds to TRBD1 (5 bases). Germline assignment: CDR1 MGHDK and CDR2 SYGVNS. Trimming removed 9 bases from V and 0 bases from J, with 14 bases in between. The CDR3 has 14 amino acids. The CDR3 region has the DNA TGTGCCAGTATGGGGCTCCCGTACCAAGAGACCCAGTACTTC. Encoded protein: CASMGLPYQETQYF.

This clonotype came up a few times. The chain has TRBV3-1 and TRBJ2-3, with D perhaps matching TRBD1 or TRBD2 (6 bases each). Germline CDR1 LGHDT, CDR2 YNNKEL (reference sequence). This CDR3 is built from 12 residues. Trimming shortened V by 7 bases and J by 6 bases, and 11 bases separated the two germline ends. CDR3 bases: TGTGCCAGCACCACAGGGAGGGATACGCAGTATTTT. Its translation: CASTTGRDTQYF.

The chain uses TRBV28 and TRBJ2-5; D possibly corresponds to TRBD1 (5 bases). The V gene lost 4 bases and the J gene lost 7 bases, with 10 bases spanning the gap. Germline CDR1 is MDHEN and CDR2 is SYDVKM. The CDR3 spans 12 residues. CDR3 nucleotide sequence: TGTGCCAGCAGTTCCAGGGTGGGGACCCAGTACTTC. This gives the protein CASSSRVGTQYF.

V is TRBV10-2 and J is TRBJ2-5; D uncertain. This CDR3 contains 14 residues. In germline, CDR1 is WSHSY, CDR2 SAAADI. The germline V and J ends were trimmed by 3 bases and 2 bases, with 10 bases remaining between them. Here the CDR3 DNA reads TGCGCCAGCAGTGATGGTCGAGGTCAAGAGACCCAGTACTTC. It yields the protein CASSDGRGQETQYF.

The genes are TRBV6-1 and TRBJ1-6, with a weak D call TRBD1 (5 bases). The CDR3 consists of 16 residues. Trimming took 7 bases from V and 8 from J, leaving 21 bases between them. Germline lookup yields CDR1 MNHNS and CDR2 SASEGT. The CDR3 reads CASTRRAGLADSPLHF. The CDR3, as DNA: TGTGCCAGCACCCGAAGGGCAGGGCTCGCCGATTCACCCCTCCACTTT.

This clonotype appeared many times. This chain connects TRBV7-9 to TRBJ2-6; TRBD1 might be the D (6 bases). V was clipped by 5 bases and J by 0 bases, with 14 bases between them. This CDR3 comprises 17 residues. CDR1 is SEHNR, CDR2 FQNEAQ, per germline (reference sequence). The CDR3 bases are TGTGCCAGCAGCGACACGGGACAAATCTCTGGGGCCAACGTCCTGACTTTC. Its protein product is CASSDTGQISGANVLTF.

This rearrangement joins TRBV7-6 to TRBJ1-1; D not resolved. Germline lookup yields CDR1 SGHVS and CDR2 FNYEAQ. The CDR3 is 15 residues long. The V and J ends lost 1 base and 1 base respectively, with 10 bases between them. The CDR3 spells CASSLEPQANTEAFF. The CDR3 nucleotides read TGTGCCAGCAGCTTAGAGCCCCAGGCGAACACTGAAGCTTTCTTT.

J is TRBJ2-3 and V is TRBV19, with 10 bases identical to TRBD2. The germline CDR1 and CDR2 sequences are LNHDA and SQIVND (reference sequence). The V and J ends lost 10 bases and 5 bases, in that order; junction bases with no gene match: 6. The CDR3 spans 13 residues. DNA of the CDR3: TGTGCCACCCTAGCGGGAGTGGGAGATACGCAGTATTTT. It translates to CATLAGVGDTQYF.

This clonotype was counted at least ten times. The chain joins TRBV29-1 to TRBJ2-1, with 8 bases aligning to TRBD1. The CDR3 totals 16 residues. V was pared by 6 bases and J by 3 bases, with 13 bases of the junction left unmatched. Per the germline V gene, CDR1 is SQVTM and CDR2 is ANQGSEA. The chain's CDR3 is CSVEQPGQGFYNEQFF. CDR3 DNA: TGCAGCGTAGAACAGCCCGGACAGGGATTCTACAATGAGCAGTTCTTC.

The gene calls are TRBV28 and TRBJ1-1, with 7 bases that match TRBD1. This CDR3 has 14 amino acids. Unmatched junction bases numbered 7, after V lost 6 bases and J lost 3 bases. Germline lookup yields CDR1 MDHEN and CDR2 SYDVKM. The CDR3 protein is CASRAGTVHTEAFF. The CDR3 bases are TGTGCCAGCAGGGCCGGGACAGTTCACACTGAAGCTTTCTTT.

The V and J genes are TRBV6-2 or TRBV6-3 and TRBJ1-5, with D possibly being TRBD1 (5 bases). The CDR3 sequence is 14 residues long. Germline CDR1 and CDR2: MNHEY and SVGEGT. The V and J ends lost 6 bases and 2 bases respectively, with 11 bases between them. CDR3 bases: TGTGCCAGCAGCGGCTGGGGGGGCAATCAGCCCCAGCATTTT. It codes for CASSGWGGNQPQHF.

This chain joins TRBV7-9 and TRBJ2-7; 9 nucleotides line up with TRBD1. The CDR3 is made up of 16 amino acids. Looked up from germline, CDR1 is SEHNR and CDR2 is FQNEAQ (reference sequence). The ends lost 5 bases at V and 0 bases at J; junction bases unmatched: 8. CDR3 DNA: TGTGCCAGCAGCCCGGGACAGGGCCATAGCTCCTACGAGCAGTACTTC. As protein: CASSPGQGHSSYEQYF. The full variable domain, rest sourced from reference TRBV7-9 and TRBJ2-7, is DTGVSQNPRHKITKRGQNVTFRCDPISEHNRLYWYRQTLGQGPEFLTYFQNEAQLEKSRLLSDRFSAERPKGSFSTLEIQRTEQGDSAMYLCASSPGQGHSSYEQYFGPGTRLTVT.

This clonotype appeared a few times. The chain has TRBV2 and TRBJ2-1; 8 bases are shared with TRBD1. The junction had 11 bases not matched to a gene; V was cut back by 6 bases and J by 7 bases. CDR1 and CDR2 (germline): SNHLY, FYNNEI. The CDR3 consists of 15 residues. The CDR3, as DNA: TGTGCCAGCAGAGACAGGGGCCAGCCTCGTAATGAGCAGTTCTTC. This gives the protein CASRDRGQPRNEQFF.